These 28 T cell receptor beta chains were sequenced from one sample in a study of blood T cells in healthy people across ages. A second PCR of 7 to 11 cycles used a sample-barcoded 5' primer and a J-beta primer mix. TCRdb passed the 5' RACE reads through MiXCR, listing each CDR3 protein once. The repertoire holds roughly 1,500,000 distinct CDR3 sequences, with around 35% as singletons. Sequenced input: blood. The source of these receptors is a woman in her 30s in good health.

The table lists this clonotype with a few counts. The rearrangement joins TRBV2 to TRBJ2-1, with a weak D call TRBD2 (6 bases). Germline V lookup: CDR1 SNHLY, CDR2 FYNNEI. The CDR3 length is 13 residues. The V end lost 1 base, the J end lost 7 bases, and 8 bases lay between the germline ends. The CDR3 nucleotides are TGTGCCAGCAGTGAAGAGGGAGGAAATGAGCAGTTCTTC. Its translation: CASSEEGGNEQFF.

Only a few counts were recorded for this clonotype. The CDR3 protein is CASSQDPSQETQYF. CDR3 DNA: TGTGCCAGCAGCCAAGACCCCTCCCAAGAGACCCAGTACTTC. The chain uses TRBV4-2 and TRBJ2-5; D not certain. Germline V gene lookup returns CDR1 LGHNA and CDR2 YNFKEQ. This CDR3 is built from 14 residues. V was pared by 0 bases and J by 1 base, with 6 bases between.

This clonotype was seen more than once but under ten times. The junction and the germline gene differ at one end; a read error may be behind it. The V and J genes are TRBV5-1 and TRBJ1-5; tentatively, D is TRBD1 (5 bases). The V gene's germline CDR1 is SGHRS and CDR2 YFSETQ. The CDR3 extends over 13 amino acids. The CDR3 nucleotides are TGTGCCAGCAGCTGGGGCTCTGATCAGCCCCAGCATTTT. This encodes CASSWGSDQPQHF. Full variable domain (remainder filled in from reference TRBV5-1 and TRBJ1-5): KAGVTQTPRYLIKTRGQQVTLSCSPISGHRSVSWYQQTPGQGLQFLFEYFSETQRNKGNFPGRFSGRQFSNSRSEMNVSTLELGDSALYLCASSWGSDQPQHFGDGTRLSIL.

Only a few counts were recorded for this clonotype. The chain is built from TRBV5-6 and TRBJ1-2; D gene unclear. Germline values: CDR1 SGHDT, CDR2 YYEEEE. Deletions cut 2 bases from V and 6 bases from J, with 14 bases between. The CDR3 is made up of 14 amino acids. The CDR3 DNA follows: TGTGCCAGCAGCTTAACGGGGTTATCCAATGGCTACACCTTC. This translates into CASSLTGLSNGYTF.

V is TRBV27 and J is TRBJ2-2; D gene ambiguous. The germline CDR1 and CDR2 sequences are MNHEY and SMNVEV (reference sequence). V was pared by 7 bases and J by 4 bases, with 10 bases between. The CDR3 spans 13 residues. The DNA of the CDR3 is TGTGCCAGCACTGATGGTCCCACCGGGGAGCTGTTTTTT. Its protein product is CASTDGPTGELFF.

This clonotype has just a few counts. The V call is TRBV21-1, the J call TRBJ2-1. TRBV21-1 is termed a pseudogene. The CDR3 covers 17 residues. The CDR3 spells CASSKASDASSYNEQFF. The CDR3 nucleotides are TGTGCCAGCAGCAAAGCCTCCGACGCGAGCTCCTACAATGAGCAGTTCTTC.

The CDR3 here is CASSDTEDQPQHF. The CDR3 nucleotides read TGTGCCAGCAGTGATACAGAGGATCAGCCCCAGCATTTT. The V call is TRBV2, the J call TRBJ1-5; D unresolved. Between the trimmed V and J ends, which lost 3 bases and 5 bases, there was a span of 8 bases. The CDR3 has 13 residues. CDR1 SNHLY and CDR2 FYNNEI come from the germline V gene.

The chain links TRBV20-1 to TRBJ1-2; possible D gene TRBD1, 6 bases. The CDR3 is 14 residues long. Looked up from germline, CDR1 is DFQATT and CDR2 is SNEGSKA (reference sequence). Trimming removed 6 bases from V and 2 bases from J, with 16 bases in between. The CDR3 is CSAPGEGRNYGYTF. CDR3 coding DNA: TGCAGTGCCCCAGGGGAGGGCCGGAACTATGGCTACACCTTC.

The chain combines TRBV27 with TRBJ2-4, with D perhaps matching TRBD1 or TRBD2 (6 bases each). V lost 5 bases, J lost 0 bases, and 14 bases lay in between. CDR1 is MNHEY and CDR2 is SMNVEV in the germline V gene (reference sequence). The CDR3 runs to 16 residues. This CDR3 reads CASSPRGQLAKNIQYF. The DNA of the CDR3 is TGTGCCAGCAGTCCCCGGGGGCAGTTAGCCAAAAACATTCAGTACTTC.

The chain links TRBV27 to TRBJ2-7, with no clear D. Trimming left V 5 bases short and J 1 base short, with 6 bases between. CDR3 size: 12 residues. In germline, CDR1 is MNHEY, CDR2 SMNVEV (reference sequence). The CDR3 region has the DNA TGTGCCAGCAGTACGCCGTCCTACGAGCAGTACTTC. Translation: CASSTPSYEQYF.

This chain links TRBV3-1 with TRBJ1-1, with D perhaps TRBD1 (5 bases). Germline CDR1 and CDR2: LGHDT and YNNKEL (reference sequence). Trimming shortened V by 0 bases and J by 10 bases, and 21 bases separated the two germline ends. This CDR3 is built from 16 residues. CDR3: CASSQERLRRHGGAFF. CDR3 DNA: TGTGCCAGCAGCCAAGAGAGGTTGCGGCGCCACGGGGGAGCTTTCTTT.

The chain uses TRBV5-1 and TRBJ2-1; TRBD2 matches 9 bases. Germline trimming cut 2 bases from V and 15 bases from J; bases unmatched to any gene: 12. The CDR3 is 14 residues long. The germline CDR1 and CDR2 sequences are SGHRS and YFSETQ. The CDR3 DNA is TGCGCCAGCAGCTTTATTCCGACTAGCGGAAGTTGGTTCTTC. It translates to CASSFIPTSGSWFF.

The chain joins TRBV11-2 to TRBJ2-3; 13 bases align to TRBD2. This CDR3 region has 17 residues. V was pared by 6 bases and J by 2 bases, with 8 bases of the junction left unmatched. Looked up from germline, CDR1 is SGHAT and CDR2 is FQNNGV. The CDR3 region has the DNA TGTGCCAGCAGATACCCCGGGACTAGCGGGAACACAGATACGCAGTATTTT. This encodes CASRYPGTSGNTDTQYF.

V and J are TRBV20-1 and TRBJ2-7; tentative D call: TRBD1 (5 bases). Per the germline V gene, CDR1 is DFQATT and CDR2 is SNEGSKA (reference sequence). This CDR3 has 15 amino acids. The V end was cut by 5 bases, the J end by 0 bases, with 17 bases between. The CDR3 DNA reads as TGCAGTGCTTCCCAAGGACAACCGATCTCCTACGAGCAGTACTTC. Encoded protein: CSASQGQPISYEQYF.

The chain recombines TRBV27 with TRBJ2-5; TRBD2 might be the D (6 bases). Per germline, CDR1 MNHEY and CDR2 SMNVEV (reference sequence). This CDR3 has 14 residues. The V and J ends lost 6 bases and 5 bases respectively, with 16 bases between them. The CDR3 nucleotides are TGTGCCAGCAGAAAAGGGGAGGTGACGGAGACCCAGTACTTC. Amino acid sequence: CASRKGEVTETQYF.

In nucleotides, the CDR3 is TGTGCCAGCAGCCAAGAAAAATCAGGGAAAGCTTTCTTT. It translates to CASSQEKSGKAFF. The J gene is TRBJ1-1, the V gene TRBV3-1; the D gene is possibly TRBD1 (5 bases). The CDR3 totals 13 residues. The germline V gene has CDR1 LGHDT and CDR2 YNNKEL (reference sequence). Trimming took off 0 bases at V and 9 bases at J, with 11 bases between the two ends.

This clonotype has a handful of counts. J is TRBJ2-7 and V is TRBV5-6; no clear D gene. Trimming removed 2 bases at V and 7 bases at J, with 7 bases between. There are 11 residues in the CDR3. In germline, CDR1 is SGHDT, CDR2 YYEEEE. The CDR3 loop is CASSFMPEQYF. CDR3 bases: TGTGCCAGCAGCTTTATGCCGGAGCAGTACTTC.

The gene calls are TRBV3-1 and TRBJ2-1; tentatively, D is TRBD2 (6 bases). V was shortened by 4 bases and J by 7 bases, with 20 bases between the two germline ends. CDR1 and CDR2 from the germline V gene are LGHDT and YNNKEL (reference sequence). The CDR3 extends over 16 amino acids. The CDR3: CASSRGLSPVRNEQFF. The CDR3 DNA sequence: TGTGCCAGCAGCCGGGGACTCTCCCCGGTCCGTAATGAGCAGTTCTTC.

This clonotype was seen ten or more times. This chain connects TRBV29-1 to TRBJ2-5; D is undetermined. Germline V gene lookup returns CDR1 SQVTM and CDR2 ANQGSEA. With 5 bases removed from V and 1 base from J, the gap between germline ends came to 11 bases. The CDR3 is 13 amino acids. CDR3 sequence (DNA): TGCAGCGTTTCGGGCGGTGGCCAAGAGACCCAGTACTTC. It encodes CSVSGGGQETQYF.

The V and J genes are TRBV19 and TRBJ2-7; D not resolved. The CDR3 has 11 residues. Trimming removed 6 bases from V and 7 bases from J, with 10 bases in between. Germline CDR1 is LNHDA and CDR2 is SQIVND (reference sequence). The CDR3 DNA is TGTGCCAGTAGCACCTCGGAAGAGCAGTACTTC. This encodes CASSTSEEQYF.

J is TRBJ2-6 and V is TRBV12-3 or TRBV12-4; maybe TRBD2 (5 bases). The length of the CDR3 is 19 residues. Trimming removed 5 bases from V and 3 bases from J, with 23 bases in between. CDR3 loop: CASSHPVEDSQLGANVLTF. The CDR3 bases are TGTGCCAGCAGTCACCCTGTTGAGGACTCACAACTTGGGGCCAACGTCCTGACTTTC.

This CDR3 is CASSLRTGGRMNTEAFF. The DNA for the CDR3 is TGTGCCAGCAGCTTAAGGACAGGGGGCAGAATGAACACTGAAGCTTTCTTT. The chain couples TRBV28 to TRBJ1-1; 11 nucleotides align to TRBD1. The germline CDR1 and CDR2 sequences are MDHEN and SYDVKM. The V and J ends lost 6 bases and 0 bases, in that order; junction bases with no gene match: 9. The CDR3 contains 17 residues.

The genes are TRBV20-1 and TRBJ1-5; 9 positions agree with TRBD1. The J segment lost 6 bases and the V segment lost 3 bases, leaving 9 bases of the junction unmatched. The germline V gene has CDR1 DFQATT and CDR2 SNEGSKA (reference sequence). The CDR3 covers 15 residues. This chain's CDR3 is CSARSRQGEGQPQHF. Written as DNA, the CDR3 is TGCAGTGCTAGGTCTAGACAGGGGGAAGGTCAGCCCCAGCATTTT.

The rearrangement joins TRBV15 to TRBJ1-1; no clear D gene. The CDR3 spans 13 residues. Between the trimmed V and J ends, which lost 5 bases and 1 base, there was a span of 8 bases. Germline CDR1 and CDR2: LNHNV and YYDKDF (reference sequence). The CDR3 DNA reads as TGTGCCACCAGCCATCAGGAGAACACTGAAGCTTTCTTT. It yields the protein CATSHQENTEAFF.

CDR3 region: CASRGLTAQYF. In nucleotides, the CDR3 is TGTGCCAGCAGGGGGTTGACGGCCCAGTACTTC. The chain links TRBV25-1 to TRBJ2-5; the D is unclear. The CDR3 length is 11 residues. Trimming pared 6 bases from V and 9 bases from J, leaving 11 bases between. CDR1 is MGHDK, CDR2 SYGVNS, per germline. Looking up the rest from reference TRBV25-1 and TRBJ2-5 gives the full variable domain: EADIYQTPRYLVIGTGKKITLECSQTMGHDKMYWYQQDPGMELHLIHYSYGVNSTEKGDLSSESTVSRIRTEHFPLTLESARPSHTSQYLCASRGLTAQYFGPGTRLLVL.

This clonotype has more than one count but fewer than ten. V usage is TRBV20-1 and J usage is TRBJ1-2, with D tentatively TRBD1 (5 bases). The CDR3 runs 14 residues. In germline, CDR1 is DFQATT, CDR2 SNEGSKA (reference sequence). V was pared by 1 base and J by 2 bases, with 11 bases between. The CDR3 nucleotides are TGCAGTGCTAGAGGAGGAGACAGCAACTATGGCTACACCTTC. Protein: CSARGGDSNYGYTF.

V gene TRBV29-1 combines with J gene TRBJ2-1, with 9 bases fitting TRBD1. This CDR3 is 14 amino acids long. CDR1 SQVTM and CDR2 ANQGSEA come from the germline V gene. Losses at the gene ends were 7 bases for V and 7 bases for J; bases not matched to a gene: 11. In DNA form, the CDR3 reads TGCAGCGGGGTCCGGGACAGGGAAATTAATGAGCAGTTCTTC. Protein sequence: CSGVRDREINEQFF.

The chain joins TRBV12-3 or TRBV12-4 to TRBJ2-3, with D perhaps TRBD1 (6 bases). The CDR3 is made up of 15 amino acids. V was shortened by 6 bases and J by 4 bases, with 17 bases between the two germline ends. CDR3 sequence reads: CASSYTKGGADTQYF. The CDR3, as DNA: TGTGCCAGCAGCTATACTAAAGGGGGAGCAGATACGCAGTATTTT.